Below are 16 T cell receptor beta chains sequenced from a single sample in a study of cytomegalovirus exposure and HLA in healthy donors. A multiplex PCR was run with 60 Vbeta primers and 13 Jbeta primers. Using immunoSEQ multiplex PCR, the repertoire was profiled, and TCRdb retains in-frame clones only, with some absent. The table has more than 100,000 clones, roughly three quarters seen once. The sequencing input was PBMCs. The receptors come from a man between 50 and 59 years old in good health and CMV-seropositive.

This clone was seen a few times. V and J are TRBV6-5 and TRBJ2-1, with TRBD2 matching over 7 bases. Germline V gives CDR1 MNHEY, CDR2 SVGAGI. The V gene end was trimmed by 6 bases and the J gene end by 3 bases; junction bases not matched to a gene: 5. The CDR3 contains 14 residues. The CDR3, as DNA: TGTGCCAGCAGCCCCGGACTAGACTACAATGAGCAGTTCTTC. It is translated as CASSPGLDYNEQFF.

This chain uses TRBV6-1 with TRBJ1-1; TRBD1 aligns across 9 bases. V lost 6 bases and J lost 4; bases outside the gene matches: 9. CDR3 length: 15 amino acids. Germline V gene data show CDR1 as MNHNS and CDR2 as SASEGT. The CDR3 DNA sequence: TGTGCCAGCAGCTCACCGGGACAGGGCCTCACTGAAGCTTTCTTT. This sequence encodes CASSSPGQGLTEAFF.

The chain couples TRBV28 to TRBJ1-4, with a possible D match to TRBD1 (5 bases). Germline CDR1 is MDHEN and CDR2 is SYDVKM. V lost 6 bases, J lost 6 bases, and 8 bases lay in between. This CDR3 is 12 amino acids long. CDR3 loop: CASSWGDEKLFF. The CDR3 DNA reads as TGTGCCAGCAGCTGGGGGGATGAAAAACTGTTTTTT.

V gene TRBV6-5 combines with J gene TRBJ1-3; maybe TRBD1 (5 bases). Germline CDR1 is MNHEY and CDR2 is SVGAGI. This CDR3 has 14 amino acids. Trimming removed 4 bases at V and 0 bases at J, with 7 bases between. CDR3 sequence: CASSSDSSGNTIYF. CDR3 bases: TGTGCCAGCAGTTCAGACAGCTCTGGAAACACCATATATTTT.

This chain uses TRBV18 with TRBJ2-1, with 8 positions matching TRBD1. Germline-derived CDR1 and CDR2 are KGHSH and LQKENI. V was pared by 4 bases and J by 2 bases, with 4 bases of the junction left unmatched. The CDR3 loop spans 15 amino acids. In DNA, the CDR3 is TGTGCCAGCTCACGGACAGGGTCCCCCTACAATGAGCAGTTCTTC. The encoded protein is CASSRTGSPYNEQFF.

The chain couples TRBV6-1 to TRBJ1-1, with D tentatively TRBD1 (5 bases). Germline-derived CDR1 and CDR2 are MNHNS and SASEGT. Trimming cost V 3 bases and J 0 bases, with 8 bases left between them. This CDR3 region has 14 residues. This chain's CDR3 is CASSDRAMNTEAFF. The CDR3 nucleotides are TGTGCCAGCAGTGACAGGGCCATGAACACTGAAGCTTTCTTT.

The V and J genes are TRBV5-4 and TRBJ2-1; TRBD1 agrees at 10 bases. CDR3 length: 16 residues. CDR1 is SGHNT and CDR2 is YYREEE in the germline V gene (reference sequence). Trimming took 2 bases from V and 7 from J; bases not matched to a gene: 9. The CDR3 protein is CASSFGDRGRRNEQFF. As DNA, the CDR3 is TGTGCCAGCAGCTTCGGGGACAGGGGACGGAGGAATGAGCAGTTCTTC. Supplemented by reference TRBV5-4 and TRBJ2-1, the full variable domain reads ETGVTQSPTHLIKTRGQQVTLRCSSQSGHNTVSWYQQALGQGPQFIFQYYREEENGRGNFPPRFSGLQFPNYSSELNVNALELDDSALYLCASSFGDRGRRNEQFFGPGTRLTVL.

This chain connects TRBV5-6 to TRBJ1-4; D ambiguous. Per germline, CDR1 SGHDT and CDR2 YYEEEE. With 1 base removed from V and 0 bases from J, the gap between germline ends came to 4 bases. The CDR3 is 14 amino acids. In DNA form, the CDR3 reads TGTGCCAGCAGCTTGACAGCAACTAATGAAAAACTGTTTTTT. It yields the protein CASSLTATNEKLFF. Looking up the rest from reference TRBV5-6 and TRBJ1-4 gives the full variable domain: DAGVTQSPTHLIKTRGQQVTLRCSPKSGHDTVSWYQQALGQGPQFIFQYYEEEERQRGNFPDRFSGHQFPNYSSELNVNALLLGDSALYLCASSLTATNEKLFFGSGTQLSVL.

The chain links TRBV27 to TRBJ1-1; no clear D gene. Germline CDR1 reads MNHEY; CDR2 reads SMNVEV (reference sequence). Trimming removed 2 bases from V and 2 bases from J, with 6 bases in between. The CDR3 totals 13 residues. The CDR3 sequence: CASSLRYNTEAFF. The CDR3 DNA reads TGTGCCAGCAGTTTACGGTACAACACTGAAGCTTTCTTT.

The chain recombines TRBV6-6 with TRBJ1-5; TRBD1 might be the D (6 bases). The V gene's germline CDR1 is MNHNY and CDR2 SVGAGI (reference sequence). The CDR3 is 14 residues long. V was cut by 6 bases and J by 1 base, with 10 bases left in between. CDR3 DNA: TGTGCCAGCAGGGCTGGACAGAGCAATCAGCCCCAGCATTTT. Translation: CASRAGQSNQPQHF.

The V and J genes are TRBV5-1 and TRBJ2-3, with 10 bases identical to TRBD2. CDR1 is SGHRS, CDR2 YFSETQ, per germline. The CDR3 runs 18 residues. Trimming removed 4 bases from V and 0 bases from J; junction bases left unmatched: 11. The CDR3 protein is CASSLGLASTTSTDTQYF. The CDR3 nucleotides read TGCGCCAGCAGCCTGGGACTAGCGAGTACGACAAGCACAGATACGCAGTATTTT.

This clone was seen a few times. The rearrangement uses TRBV7-9 and TRBJ2-5, with D unresolved. The germline gives CDR1 SEHNR, CDR2 FQNEAQ (reference sequence). This CDR3 contains 13 residues. Trimming removed 5 bases at V and 4 bases at J, with 11 bases between. In DNA form, the CDR3 reads TGTGCCAGCAGCCTGCCTCCAGGAGAGACCCAGTACTTC. It specifies CASSLPPGETQYF.

There are a few counts of this clone. The chain employs TRBV6-5 and TRBJ1-5, with D possibly TRBD1 on 6 matching bases. Trimming stripped 6 bases from V and 1 base from J, with 10 bases between. CDR3 length: 14 residues. The germline V gene encodes CDR1 MNHEY and CDR2 SVGAGI. Here the CDR3 reads CASSYTGSNQPQHF. CDR3 nucleotides: TGTGCCAGCAGCTACACAGGGAGCAATCAGCCCCAGCATTTT.

This rearrangement joins TRBV28 to TRBJ2-7; 9 bases map to TRBD1. Germline V gene lookup returns CDR1 MDHEN and CDR2 SYDVKM. This CDR3 has 16 amino acids. Trimming removed 5 bases from V and 3 bases from J; junction bases left unmatched: 11. CDR3 protein: CASSTPDRGAFYEQYF. In DNA, the CDR3 is TGTGCCAGCAGTACCCCAGACAGGGGGGCCTTCTACGAGCAGTACTTC. Full variable domain (remainder filled in from reference TRBV28 and TRBJ2-7): DVKVTQSSRYLVKRTGEKVFLECVQDMDHENMFWYRQDPGLGLRLIYFSYDVKMKEKGDIPEGYSVSREKKERFSLILESASTNQTSMYLCASSTPDRGAFYEQYFGPGTRLTVT.

The V call is TRBV5-6, the J call TRBJ2-5, with D possibly being TRBD1 (5 bases). Trimming removed 2 bases from V and 5 bases from J, with 7 bases in between. Germline V CDR1 and CDR2: SGHDT, YYEEEE. The CDR3 contains 12 residues. The CDR3 coding sequence is TGTGCCAGCAGCTTATCAGGGGAGACCCAGTACTTC. The encoded protein is CASSLSGETQYF. Together with reference TRBV5-6 and TRBJ2-5, the CDR3 gives the full variable domain: DAGVTQSPTHLIKTRGQQVTLRCSPKSGHDTVSWYQQALGQGPQFIFQYYEEEERQRGNFPDRFSGHQFPNYSSELNVNALLLGDSALYLCASSLSGETQYFGPGTRLLVL.

The chain joins TRBV5-1 to TRBJ2-2; 7 bases map to TRBD1. Germline loops: CDR1 SGHRS, CDR2 YFSETQ. This CDR3 contains 16 residues. The V and J ends lost 4 bases and 0 bases, in that order; junction bases with no gene match: 6. CDR3: CASSLTTGTNTGELFF. The CDR3 DNA reads TGCGCCAGCAGCCTGACGACAGGGACGAACACCGGGGAGCTGTTTTTT.